Listed below are T cell receptor beta chains from one sample, sequenced in a study of blood T cell repertoires in COVID-19. Here immunoSEQ multiplex PCR was the method, and the copy in TCRdb shows in-frame clones only, minus some. The top ten clones hold roughly 8% of a sample with 200,000 to 250,000 clones, roughly four fifths of them seen once. The sample taken for sequencing was peripheral blood. These receptors all stem from a woman of 80 years or more with COVID-19, enrolled during active disease. CDR3s include the opening cysteine and the closing phenylalanine or tryptophan. D genes are given only for firm matches. Not all rows give a size; the values are once, few, many and, for expanded clones, a class.

v_call: TRBV7-8; j_call: TRBJ2-7; clone_size: -; d_call: TRBD1; cdr3_length: 13; cdr3_aa: CASSPTGLGEQYF; cdr3_nt: TGTGCCAGCAGCCCGACAGGGTTGGGCGAGCAGTACTTC
v_call: TRBV18; j_call: TRBJ2-1; clone_size: once; d_call: TRBD1; cdr3_length: 14; cdr3_aa: CASSPRQGNNEQFF; cdr3_nt: TGTGCCAGCTCACCGAGACAGGGTAACAATGAGCAGTTCTTC
v_call: TRBV7-2; j_call: TRBJ2-2; clone_size: -; d_call: -; cdr3_length: 14; cdr3_aa: CASSLGAGAGELFF; cdr3_nt: TGTGCCAGCAGCTTAGGCGCAGGGGCCGGGGAGCTGTTTTTT
v_call: TRBV30; j_call: TRBJ1-3; clone_size: -; d_call: TRBD1; cdr3_length: 15; cdr3_aa: CAWSLGQGSGNTIYF; cdr3_nt: TGTGCCTGGAGTTTAGGACAGGGCTCGGGAAACACCATATATTTT
v_call: TRBV5-6; j_call: TRBJ1-2; clone_size: -; d_call: TRBD1; cdr3_length: 13; cdr3_aa: CASSSGQGRGYTF; cdr3_nt: TGTGCCAGCAGCTCCGGACAGGGCCGAGGCTACACCTTC
v_call: TRBV6-5; j_call: TRBJ2-1; clone_size: -; d_call: TRBD1; cdr3_length: 15; cdr3_aa: CASSFVGGAYNEQFF; cdr3_nt: TGTGCCAGCAGTTTCGTAGGGGGCGCCTACAATGAGCAGTTCTTC
v_call: TRBV7-9; j_call: TRBJ2-7; clone_size: -; d_call: -; cdr3_length: 11; cdr3_aa: CASSLSTEQYF; cdr3_nt: TGTGCCAGCAGCTTATCGACAGAGCAGTACTTC
v_call: TRBV30; j_call: TRBJ2-2; clone_size: -; d_call: TRBD1; cdr3_length: 14; cdr3_aa: CAWKLGQPTGELFF; cdr3_nt: TGTGCCTGGAAACTGGGACAGCCCACCGGGGAGCTGTTTTTT
v_call: TRBV19; j_call: TRBJ1-5; clone_size: once; d_call: TRBD1; cdr3_length: 17; cdr3_aa: CASSIDQGQSFNQPQHF; cdr3_nt: TGTGCCAGTAGTATAGATCAGGGACAGTCATTTAATCAGCCCCAGCATTTT
v_call: TRBV28; j_call: TRBJ1-5; clone_size: -; d_call: -; cdr3_length: 15; cdr3_aa: CASRSPGTLNQPQHF; cdr3_nt: TGTGCCAGCAGATCTCCGGGGACACTCAATCAGCCCCAGCATTTT
v_call: TRBV5-1; j_call: TRBJ1-4; clone_size: -; d_call: TRBD1; cdr3_length: 18; cdr3_aa: CASSLPGQGILANEKLFF; cdr3_nt: TGCGCCAGCAGCTTACCGGGACAGGGGATTTTGGCTAATGAAAAACTGTTTTTT
v_call: TRBV20-1; j_call: TRBJ1-5; clone_size: -; d_call: -; cdr3_length: 14; cdr3_aa: CSASDTGKYQPQHF; cdr3_nt: TGCAGTGCTAGTGACACAGGAAAATATCAGCCCCAGCATTTT
v_call: TRBV6-5; j_call: TRBJ1-5; clone_size: -; d_call: TRBD1; cdr3_length: 15; cdr3_aa: CASSSDRGSNQPQHF; cdr3_nt: TGTGCCAGCAGTTCGGACAGGGGAAGCAATCAGCCCCAGCATTTT
v_call: TRBV19; j_call: TRBJ2-7; clone_size: -; d_call: TRBD2; cdr3_length: 13; cdr3_aa: CASKMSGGAEQYF; cdr3_nt: TGTGCCAGTAAAATGAGCGGGGGCGCGGAGCAGTACTTC
v_call: TRBV14; j_call: TRBJ1-1; clone_size: -; d_call: -; cdr3_length: 14; cdr3_aa: CASSQATSGTEAFF; cdr3_nt: TGTGCCAGCAGCCAAGCTACGTCGGGGACTGAAGCTTTCTTT
v_call: TRBV5-1; j_call: TRBJ2-7; clone_size: -; d_call: TRBD1; cdr3_length: 15; cdr3_aa: CASSDQPQGAGEQYF; cdr3_nt: TGCGCCTCTTCCGATCAGCCCCAGGGGGCGGGCGAGCAGTACTTC
v_call: TRBV15; j_call: TRBJ1-2; clone_size: -; d_call: -; cdr3_length: 15; cdr3_aa: CATSRRGGDDYGYTF; cdr3_nt: TGTGCCACCAGCAGGAGGGGGGGTGACGACTATGGCTACACCTTC